This TCR beta chain was documented in a study of blood T cell repertoires in COVID-19. Study-level information: COVID-19 samples collected from the United States, Italy and Spain covered acute and convalescent phases. The analysed material was cDNA or gDNA that came from T cells, B-cell-depleted T cells, or PBMCs.

Germline CDR1 reads SGHRS; CDR2 reads YFSETQ. V lost 1 base to trimming and J lost 3 bases; unmatched junction nucleotides: 4. The CDR3 loop spans 15 amino acids. As handled by the study authors: Nucleated cell counts were estimated from reference gene primer amplification. Libraries were prepared by immunoSEQ multiplex PCR; TCRdb keeps only in-frame clonotypes and omits some of them. V and J calls and clone size come straight from that table; D and trimming were deduced from the DNA. This sample has 250,000 to 350,000 clones, with 75% to 90% found just once. Sequencing was done on a sample of peripheral blood. The chain uses TRBV5-1 and TRBJ2-3; 8 bases agree with TRBD2. This receptor was identified in a woman in her sixties with acute or convalescent COVID-19. In DNA form, the CDR3 reads TGCGCCAGCAGCTTGAGGTCTAGCGGGACAGATACGCAGTATTTT. Translation gives CASSLRSSGTDTQYF.